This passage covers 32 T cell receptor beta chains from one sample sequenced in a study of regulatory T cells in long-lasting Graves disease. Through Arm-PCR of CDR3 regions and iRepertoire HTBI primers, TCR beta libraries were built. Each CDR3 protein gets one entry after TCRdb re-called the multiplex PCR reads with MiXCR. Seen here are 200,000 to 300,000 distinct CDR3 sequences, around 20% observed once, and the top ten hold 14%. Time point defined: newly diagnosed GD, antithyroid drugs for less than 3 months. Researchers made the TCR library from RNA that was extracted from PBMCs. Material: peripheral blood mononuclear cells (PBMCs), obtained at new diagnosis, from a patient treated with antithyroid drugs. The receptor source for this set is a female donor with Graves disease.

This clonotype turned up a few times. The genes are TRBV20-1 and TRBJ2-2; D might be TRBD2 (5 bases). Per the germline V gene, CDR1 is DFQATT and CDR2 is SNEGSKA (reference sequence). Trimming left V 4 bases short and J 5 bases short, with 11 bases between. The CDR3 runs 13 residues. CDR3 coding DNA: TGCAGTGCTAATAGCGCGCTGACCGGGGAGCTGTTTTTT. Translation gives CSANSALTGELFF.

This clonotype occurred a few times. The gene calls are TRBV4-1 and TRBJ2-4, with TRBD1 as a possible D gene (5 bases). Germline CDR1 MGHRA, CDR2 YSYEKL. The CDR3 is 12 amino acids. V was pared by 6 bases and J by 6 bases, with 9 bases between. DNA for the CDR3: TGCGCCAGCAGTGACAGTCCAAACATTCAGTACTTC. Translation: CASSDSPNIQYF.

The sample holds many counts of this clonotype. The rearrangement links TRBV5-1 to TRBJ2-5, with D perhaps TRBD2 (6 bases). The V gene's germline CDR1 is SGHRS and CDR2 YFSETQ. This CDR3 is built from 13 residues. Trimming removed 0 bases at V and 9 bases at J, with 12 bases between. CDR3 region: CASSLGKGEAQYF. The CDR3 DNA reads TGCGCCAGCAGCTTGGGAAAAGGGGAGGCCCAGTACTTC.

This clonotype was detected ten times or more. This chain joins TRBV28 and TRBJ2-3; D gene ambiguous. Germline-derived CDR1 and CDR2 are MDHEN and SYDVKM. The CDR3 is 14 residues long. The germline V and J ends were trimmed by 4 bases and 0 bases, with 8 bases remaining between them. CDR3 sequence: CASSYGISTDTQYF. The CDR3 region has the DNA TGTGCCAGCAGTTATGGCATTAGCACAGATACGCAGTATTTT.

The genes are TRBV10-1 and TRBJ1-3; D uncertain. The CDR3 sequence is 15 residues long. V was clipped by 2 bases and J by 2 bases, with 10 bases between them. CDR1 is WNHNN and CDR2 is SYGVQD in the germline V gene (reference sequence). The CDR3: CASSEGREAGNTIYF. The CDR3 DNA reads TGCGCCAGCAGTGAGGGCCGGGAAGCTGGAAACACCATATATTTT.

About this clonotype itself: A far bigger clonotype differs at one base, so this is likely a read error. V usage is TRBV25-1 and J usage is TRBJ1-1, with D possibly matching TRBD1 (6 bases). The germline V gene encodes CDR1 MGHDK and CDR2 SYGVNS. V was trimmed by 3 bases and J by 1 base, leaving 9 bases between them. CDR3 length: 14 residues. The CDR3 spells CASSDGQKNTEAFF. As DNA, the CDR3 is TGTGCCAGCAGTGACGGACAGAAGAACACTGAAGCTTTCTTT.

CDR3 region: CASSSSSTYEQYF. The CDR3 coding sequence is TGCGCCAGCAGCTCCAGTTCTACCTACGAGCAGTACTTC. The gene calls are TRBV5-1 and TRBJ2-7; no definite D call. Trimming took off 3 bases at V and 2 bases at J, with 9 bases between the two ends. Germline loops: CDR1 SGHRS, CDR2 YFSETQ. The CDR3 is 13 residues long.

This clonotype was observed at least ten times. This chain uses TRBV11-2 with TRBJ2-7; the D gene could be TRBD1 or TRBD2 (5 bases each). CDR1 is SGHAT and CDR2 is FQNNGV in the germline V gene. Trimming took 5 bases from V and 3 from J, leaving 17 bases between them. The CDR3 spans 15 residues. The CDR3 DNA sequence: TGTGCCAGCAGCGATCGGGGCTGGAGAGTCTACGAGCAGTACTTC. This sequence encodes CASSDRGWRVYEQYF.

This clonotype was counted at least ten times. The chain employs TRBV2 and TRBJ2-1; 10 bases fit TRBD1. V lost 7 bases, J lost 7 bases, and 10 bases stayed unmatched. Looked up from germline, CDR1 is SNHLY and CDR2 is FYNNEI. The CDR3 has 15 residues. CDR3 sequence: CASNVGQGLGNEQFF. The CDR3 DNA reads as TGTGCCAGCAATGTGGGACAGGGGCTAGGGAATGAGCAGTTCTTC.

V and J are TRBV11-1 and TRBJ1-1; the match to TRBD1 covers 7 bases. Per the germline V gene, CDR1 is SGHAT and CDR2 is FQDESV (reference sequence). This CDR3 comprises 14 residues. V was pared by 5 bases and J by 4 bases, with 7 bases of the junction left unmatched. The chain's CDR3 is CASSLRGQFTEAFF. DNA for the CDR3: TGTGCCAGCAGCCTCCGGGGACAGTTCACTGAAGCTTTCTTT.

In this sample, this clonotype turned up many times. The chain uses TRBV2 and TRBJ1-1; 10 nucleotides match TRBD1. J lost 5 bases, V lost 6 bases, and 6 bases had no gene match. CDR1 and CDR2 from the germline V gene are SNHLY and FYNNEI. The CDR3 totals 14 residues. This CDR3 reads CASRGRTGGTEAFF. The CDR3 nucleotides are TGTGCCAGCAGGGGGAGGACAGGGGGAACTGAAGCTTTCTTT. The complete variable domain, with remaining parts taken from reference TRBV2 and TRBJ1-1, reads EPEVTQTPSHQVTQMGQEVILRCVPISNHLYFYWYRQILGQKVEFLVSFYNNEISEKSEIFDDQFSVERPDGSNFTLKIRSTKLEDSAMYFCASRGRTGGTEAFFGQGTRLTVV.

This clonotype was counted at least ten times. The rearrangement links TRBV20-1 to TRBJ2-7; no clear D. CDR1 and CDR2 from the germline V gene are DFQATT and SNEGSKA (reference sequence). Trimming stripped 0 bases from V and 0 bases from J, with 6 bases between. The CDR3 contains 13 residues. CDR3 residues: CSARDTGSYEQYF. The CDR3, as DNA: TGCAGTGCTAGAGATACGGGCTCCTACGAGCAGTACTTC.

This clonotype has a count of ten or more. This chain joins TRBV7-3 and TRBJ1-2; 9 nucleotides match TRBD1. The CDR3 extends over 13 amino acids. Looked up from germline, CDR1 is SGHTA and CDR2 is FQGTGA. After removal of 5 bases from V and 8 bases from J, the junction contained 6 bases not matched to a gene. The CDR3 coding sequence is TGTGCCAGCAGCATAAATACAGGGGGCGGCTACACCTTC. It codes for CASSINTGGGYTF.

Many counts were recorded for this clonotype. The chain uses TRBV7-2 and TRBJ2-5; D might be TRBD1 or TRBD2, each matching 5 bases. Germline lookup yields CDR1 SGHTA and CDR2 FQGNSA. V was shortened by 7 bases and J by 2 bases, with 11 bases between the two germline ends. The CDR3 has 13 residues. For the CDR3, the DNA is TGTGCCAGCACCTTCTGGGGGCAAGAGACCCAGTACTTC. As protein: CASTFWGQETQYF. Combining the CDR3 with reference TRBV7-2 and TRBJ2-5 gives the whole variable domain GAGVSQSPSNKVTEKGKDVELRCDPISGHTALYWYRQSLGQGLEFLIYFQGNSAPDKSGLPSDRFSAERTGGSVSTLTIQRTQQEDSAVYLCASTFWGQETQYFGPGTRLLVL.

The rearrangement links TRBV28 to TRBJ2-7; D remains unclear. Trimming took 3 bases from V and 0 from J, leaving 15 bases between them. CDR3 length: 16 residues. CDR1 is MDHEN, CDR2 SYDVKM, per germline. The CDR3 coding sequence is TGTGCCAGCAGTTTCCGTTCCCCGGTAAGCTCCTACGAGCAGTACTTC. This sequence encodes CASSFRSPVSSYEQYF.

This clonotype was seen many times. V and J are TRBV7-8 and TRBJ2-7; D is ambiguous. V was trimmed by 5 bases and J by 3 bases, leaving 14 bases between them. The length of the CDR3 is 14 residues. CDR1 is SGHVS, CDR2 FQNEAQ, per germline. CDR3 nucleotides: TGTGCCAGCAGCCCCTTTGTGGCCGTCTACGAGCAGTACTTC. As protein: CASSPFVAVYEQYF. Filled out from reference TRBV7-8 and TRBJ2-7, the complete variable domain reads GAGVSQSPRYKVAKRGQDVALRCDPISGHVSLFWYQQALGQGPEFLTYFQNEAQLDKSGLPSDRFFAERPEGSVSTLKIQRTQQEDSAVYLCASSPFVAVYEQYFGPGTRLTVT.

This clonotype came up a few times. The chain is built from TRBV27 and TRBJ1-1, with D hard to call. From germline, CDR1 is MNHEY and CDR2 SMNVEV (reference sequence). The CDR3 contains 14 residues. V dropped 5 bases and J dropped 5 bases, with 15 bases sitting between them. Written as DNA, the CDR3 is TGTGCCAGCAGTCGATCCTTATCGGAAACTGAAGCTTTCTTT. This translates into CASSRSLSETEAFF.

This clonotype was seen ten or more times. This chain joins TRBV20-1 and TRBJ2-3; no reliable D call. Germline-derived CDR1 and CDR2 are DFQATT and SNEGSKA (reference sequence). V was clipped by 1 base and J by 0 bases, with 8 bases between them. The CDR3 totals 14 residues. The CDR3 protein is CSARGFFSTDTQYF. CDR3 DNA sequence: TGCAGTGCTAGAGGTTTTTTTAGCACAGATACGCAGTATTTT.

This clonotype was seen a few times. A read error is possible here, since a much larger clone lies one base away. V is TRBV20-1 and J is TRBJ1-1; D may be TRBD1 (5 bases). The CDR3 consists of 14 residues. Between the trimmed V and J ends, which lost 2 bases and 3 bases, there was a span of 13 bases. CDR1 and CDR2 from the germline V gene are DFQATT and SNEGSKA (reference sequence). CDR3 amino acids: CSARFRGGDTEAFF. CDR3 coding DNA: TGCAGTGCTAGATTCCGGGGGGGAGACACTGAAGCTTTCTTT.

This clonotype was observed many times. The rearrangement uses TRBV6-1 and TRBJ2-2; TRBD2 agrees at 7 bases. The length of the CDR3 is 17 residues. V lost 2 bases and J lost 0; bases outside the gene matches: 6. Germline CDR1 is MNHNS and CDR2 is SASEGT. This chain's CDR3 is CASSERPLAANTGELFF. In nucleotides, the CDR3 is TGTGCCAGCAGTGAAAGGCCCCTAGCGGCGAACACCGGGGAGCTGTTTTTT.

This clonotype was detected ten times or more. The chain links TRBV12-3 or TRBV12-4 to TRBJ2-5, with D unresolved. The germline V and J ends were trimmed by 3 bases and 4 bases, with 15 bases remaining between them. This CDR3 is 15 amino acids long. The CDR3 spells CASSFAASLGETQYF. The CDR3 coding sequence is TGTGCCAGCAGTTTTGCCGCATCCTTGGGAGAGACCCAGTACTTC.

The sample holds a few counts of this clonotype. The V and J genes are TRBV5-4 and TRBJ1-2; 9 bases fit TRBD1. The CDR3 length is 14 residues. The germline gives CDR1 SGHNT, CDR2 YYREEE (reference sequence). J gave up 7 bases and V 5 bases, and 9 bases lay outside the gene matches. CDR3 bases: TGTGCCAGCAGAGACGGGACAGGGCTGGTTGGCTACACCTTC. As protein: CASRDGTGLVGYTF.

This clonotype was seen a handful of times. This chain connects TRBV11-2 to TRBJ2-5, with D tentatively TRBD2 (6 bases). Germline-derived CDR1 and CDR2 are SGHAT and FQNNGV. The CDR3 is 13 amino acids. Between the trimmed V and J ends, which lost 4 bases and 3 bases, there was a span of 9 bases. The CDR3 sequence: CASSYTSKETQYF. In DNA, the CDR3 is TGTGCCAGCAGCTACACTAGCAAAGAGACCCAGTACTTC. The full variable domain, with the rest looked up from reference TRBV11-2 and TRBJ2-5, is EAGVAQSPRYKIIEKRQSVAFWCNPISGHATLYWYQQILGQGPKLLIQFQNNGVVDDSQLPKDRFSAERLKGVDSTLKIQPAKLEDSAVYLCASSYTSKETQYFGPGTRLLVL.

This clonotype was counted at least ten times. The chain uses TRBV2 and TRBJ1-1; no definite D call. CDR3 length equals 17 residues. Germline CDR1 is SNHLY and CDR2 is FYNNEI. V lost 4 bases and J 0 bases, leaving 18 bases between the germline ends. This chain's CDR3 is CASSADGSTLMNTEAFF. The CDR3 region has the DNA TGTGCCAGCAGTGCGGACGGATCAACTCTAATGAACACTGAAGCTTTCTTT.

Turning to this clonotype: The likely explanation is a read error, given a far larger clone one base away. CDR3 amino acids: CASSLAFGGFTDTQYF. CDR3 DNA: TGTGCCAGCAGCCTCGCCTTCGGGGGCTTCACAGATACGCAGTATTTT. This rearrangement joins TRBV7-9 to TRBJ2-3; D tentatively reads TRBD1 or TRBD2 (6 bases each). The CDR3 sequence is 16 residues long. V lost 5 bases and J lost 2, with 17 bases in between. Germline CDR1 is SEHNR and CDR2 is FQNEAQ (reference sequence).

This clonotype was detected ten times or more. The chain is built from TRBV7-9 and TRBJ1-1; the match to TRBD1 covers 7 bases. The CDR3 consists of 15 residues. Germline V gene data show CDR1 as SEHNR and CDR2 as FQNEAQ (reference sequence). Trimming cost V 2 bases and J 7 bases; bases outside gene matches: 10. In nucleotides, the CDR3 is TGTGCCAGCAGCTTATCTCAGGGCAGGGGGGATGAAGCTTTCTTT. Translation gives CASSLSQGRGDEAFF.

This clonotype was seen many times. CDR3 DNA: TGCGCCAGCAGCGCCTCCTTTGCGGGGGGGAACAATGAGCAGTTCTTC. It is translated as CASSASFAGGNNEQFF. The V and J genes are TRBV5-1 and TRBJ2-1, with 9 bases that match TRBD2. Trimming at V came to 4 bases and at J to 5 bases, leaving 10 bases not matched to a gene. The germline CDR1 and CDR2 sequences are SGHRS and YFSETQ. The CDR3 contains 16 residues.

The CDR3 here is CASSLSIGQPQHF. In DNA form, the CDR3 reads TGTGCCAGCAGCTTAAGTATCGGTCAGCCCCAGCATTTT. V usage is TRBV7-2 and J usage is TRBJ1-5; D unresolved. The ends were cut back, 2 bases at V and 6 bases at J, with 8 bases in the middle. Germline V lookup: CDR1 SGHTA, CDR2 FQGNSA. This CDR3 spans 13 amino acids.

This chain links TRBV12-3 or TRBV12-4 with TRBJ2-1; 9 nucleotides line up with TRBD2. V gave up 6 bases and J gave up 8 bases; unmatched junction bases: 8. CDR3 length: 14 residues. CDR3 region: CASRWAGGVDEQFF. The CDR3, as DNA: TGTGCCAGCAGGTGGGCGGGGGGGGTGGATGAGCAGTTCTTC.

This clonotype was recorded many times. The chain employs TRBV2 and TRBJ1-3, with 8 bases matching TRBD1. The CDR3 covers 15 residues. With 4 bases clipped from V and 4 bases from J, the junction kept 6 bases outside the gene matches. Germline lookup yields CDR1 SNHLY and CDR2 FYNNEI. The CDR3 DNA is TGTGCCAGCAGTGTGCAGGGGGCGGGAGGAAACACCATATATTTT. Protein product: CASSVQGAGGNTIYF.

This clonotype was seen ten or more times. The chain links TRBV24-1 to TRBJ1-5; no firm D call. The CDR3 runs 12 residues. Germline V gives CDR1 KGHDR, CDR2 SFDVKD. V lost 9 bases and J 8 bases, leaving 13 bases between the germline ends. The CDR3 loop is CATPRDEKPQHF. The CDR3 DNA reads TGTGCCACCCCAAGGGATGAGAAGCCCCAGCATTTT.

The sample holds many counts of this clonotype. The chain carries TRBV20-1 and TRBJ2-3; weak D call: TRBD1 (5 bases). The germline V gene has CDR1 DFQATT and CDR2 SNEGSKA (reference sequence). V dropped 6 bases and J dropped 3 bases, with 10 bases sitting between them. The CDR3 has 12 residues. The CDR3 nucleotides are TGCAGTGCCCCCAAGGGGACAGATACGCAGTATTTT. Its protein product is CSAPKGTDTQYF.